This T cell receptor (beta chain) was identified during a study of blood T cells in healthy people across ages. Primers used in a second PCR of about 6 to 11 cycles were a sample-barcoded 5' primer and a J-beta primer mix. Each CDR3 protein is one row after TCRdb ran MiXCR on the 5' RACE reads. The table has roughly 800,000 distinct CDR3 sequences, just under 25% seen once; the top ten hold around 3.6%. CDR1 and CDR2 (germline): DFQATT, SNEGSKA (reference sequence). This CDR3 has 16 residues. The same specimen was also included in a second study, on T cells of mothers and their children.

Sequenced input: blood. This rearrangement joins TRBV20-1 to TRBJ2-5; 7 bases match TRBD2. The J call is doubtful: the DNA matches TRBJ2-1 better. This TCR was recovered from a boy under 18 in good health. The CDR3 bases are TGCAGTGCTAGAAATCTTGGACTAGGGGCTTACAATGAGCAGTTCTTC. As protein: CSARNLGLGAYNEQFF.